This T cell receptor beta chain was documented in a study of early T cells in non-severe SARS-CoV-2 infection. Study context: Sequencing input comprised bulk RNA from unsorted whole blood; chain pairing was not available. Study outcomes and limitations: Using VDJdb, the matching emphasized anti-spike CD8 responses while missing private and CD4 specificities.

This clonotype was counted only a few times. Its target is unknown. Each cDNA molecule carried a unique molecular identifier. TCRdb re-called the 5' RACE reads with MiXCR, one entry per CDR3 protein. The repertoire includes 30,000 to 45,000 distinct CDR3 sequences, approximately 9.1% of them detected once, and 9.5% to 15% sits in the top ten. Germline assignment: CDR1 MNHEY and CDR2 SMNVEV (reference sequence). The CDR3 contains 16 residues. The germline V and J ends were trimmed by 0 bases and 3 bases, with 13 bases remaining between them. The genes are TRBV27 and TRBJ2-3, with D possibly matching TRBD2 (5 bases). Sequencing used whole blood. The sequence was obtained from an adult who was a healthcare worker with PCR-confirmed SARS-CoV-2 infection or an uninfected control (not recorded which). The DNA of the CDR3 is TGTGCCAGCAGTTTATCGAACAGACCGGGGACAGATACGCAGTATTTT. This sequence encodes CASSLSNRPGTDTQYF.